This T cell receptor beta chain was sequenced during a study of blood T cell repertoires in COVID-19. Study as a whole: Some COVID-19 samples were acute and others convalescent; all came from the United States, Italy and Spain.

V was pared by 3 bases and J by 4 bases, with 19 bases between. This CDR3 contains 16 residues. CDR1 SGHTA and CDR2 FQGNSA come from the germline V gene. Original data processing: The authors estimated nucleated cell counts from reference gene primer amplification. The table came from immunoSEQ multiplex PCR; TCRdb's copy has only in-frame clones and leaves some out. V, J and clone size derive from that table, while D and trimming were established from the DNA sequence. The table shows 350,000 to 500,000 clones, with about 88% occurring only once. Ages ranged from about 18 to 89 years, with residence in more than 20 US areas. Cohorts were assigned according to the clinical history that participants reported.

The TCR was taken from a woman between 18 and 29 years old who had been exposed to COVID-19. The chain couples TRBV7-2 to TRBJ2-7, with a weak D call TRBD2 (5 bases). Specimen: PBMCs or T cells enriched from blood (not recorded which). The CDR3 reads CASSLSWLQDSYEQYF. DNA for the CDR3: TGTGCCAGCAGCTTGTCGTGGCTCCAGGACTCATACGAGCAGTACTTC.